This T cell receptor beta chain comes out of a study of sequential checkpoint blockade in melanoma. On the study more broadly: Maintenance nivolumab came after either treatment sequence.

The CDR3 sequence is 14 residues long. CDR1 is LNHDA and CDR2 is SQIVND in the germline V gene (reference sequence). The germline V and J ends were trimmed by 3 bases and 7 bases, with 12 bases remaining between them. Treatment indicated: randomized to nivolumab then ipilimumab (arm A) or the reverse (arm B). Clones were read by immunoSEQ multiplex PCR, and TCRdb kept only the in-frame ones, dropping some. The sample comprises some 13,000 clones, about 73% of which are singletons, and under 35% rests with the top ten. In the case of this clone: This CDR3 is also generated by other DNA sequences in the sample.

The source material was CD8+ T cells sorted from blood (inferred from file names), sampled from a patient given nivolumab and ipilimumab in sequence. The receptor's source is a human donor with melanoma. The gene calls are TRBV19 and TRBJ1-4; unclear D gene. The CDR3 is CASSIFGEGEKLFF. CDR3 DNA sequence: TGTGCCAGTAGTATTTTCGGAGAAGGTGAAAAACTGTTTTTT.